Listed below are T cell receptor beta chains from one sample, sequenced in a study of vaccination and CD4 T cells after COVID-19. TCRdb re-called the PCR reads through MiXCR, storing one row per CDR3 protein. The data show around 21,000 distinct CDR3 sequences, with around 53% seen just once and 16% held by the top ten. These receptors lack a known antigen. Source material: CD4+ T cells from blood, cultured in vitro. These receptors were obtained from a human donor who had recovered from COVID-19. The conserved cysteine and the conserved F or W are not part of the CDR3 here. Expanded clones get a size class; other rows say once, few or many, or leave the size out.

TRBV28 | 15 | . | ASSLRSGNRDNQPQH
TRBV7-2 | 14 | . | ASSLSGDPSYNEQF
TRBV20-1 | 8 | few | SNTKGKAF
TRBV28 | 13 | . | ASSPGPSGSREQF
TRBV6-1 | 14 | . | ASSEAQASGYNEQF
TRBV19 | 13 | . | ASSIGQMENQPQH
TRBV11-2 | 14 | few | ATRALGAGSTDTQY
TRBV7-2 | 10 | large | ASSVYNQPQH
TRBV5-4 | 14 | . | ASSLGAGSHVLVAF
TRBV2 | 12 | . | ASSVGRGGQPQH
TRBV7-2 | 12 | . | ASSPNRDGEKLF
TRBV6-1 | 12 | . | ATTRTGGSQPQH
TRBV12-3/TRBV12-4 | 13 | . | ASSLQDRSSYEQY
TRBV7-9 | 17 | . | ASSLISRRDRVKSGEQY
TRBV28 | 12 | . | ASSRRRDTGELF
TRBV18 | 12 | . | ASSRDQVDYGYT
TRBV20-1 | 12 | few | SAAFAGGSYEQY
TRBV4-3 | 13 | . | ASSQDVQGWYEQY
TRBV30 | 11 | few | AWSVQSNTEAF
TRBV28 | 12 | . | AIQSGATAYGYT
TRBV20-1 | 11 | . | SAVGMVNYGYT
TRBV4-3 | 13 | few | ASSREQGAPTEAF
TRBV19 | 12 | . | ASSIWRENTEAF
TRBV7-3 | 11 | . | ASSVQGASEAF
TRBV7-9 | 14 | few | ASSLESGSTREEQF
TRBV11-3 | 13 | few | ASSLADRGLGGYT
TRBV7-2 | 14 | . | ASSPRTSSLTDTQY
TRBV20-1 | 11 | . | SAWEGVGDTQY
TRBV20-1 | 13 | . | SAPARLSSGNTIY
TRBV5-1 | 14 | . | ASSYTGRLEYNEQF
TRBV30 | 13 | . | AWNVGGPGNQPQH
TRBV10-1 | 13 | . | ASSPELAGAHEQY
TRBV11-2 | 13 | . | ASSSLRTGYSPLH
TRBV6-1 | 12 | . | ASSEDLFESGYT
TRBV4-3 | 14 | . | ASSQAPAHSTDTQY
TRBV7-9 | 13 | . | ASSLDSLTNEKLF
TRBV11-3 | 13 | . | ASSFLRDGNSPLH
TRBV20-1 | 10 | few | SAHNQGNIQY
TRBV6-4 | 15 | . | ASTRNLQGQGEYGYT
TRBV7-2 | 17 | few | ASSLVGTGTISGANVLT
TRBV28 | 10 | . | ASSPTPEGYT
TRBV12-3/TRBV12-4 | 14 | . | ASSFRGLPGTGELF
TRBV15 | 12 | . | ATSRGGQNTEAF
TRBV6-1 | 13 | . | ASTESGGGNQPQH
TRBV20-1 | 13 | . | SARGGGQGANTQY
TRBV20-1 | 11 | . | SASGDSTDTQY
TRBV12-5 | 9 | . | ASVLGGEQF
TRBV20-1 | 12 | few | SARKGLGGNTIY
TRBV20-1 | 13 | few | SARDPGQGSYEQY
TRBV11-3 | 13 | . | ASSLVQGRYYEQY
TRBV28 | 14 | . | ASSPMGGEENEKLF
TRBV25-1 | 12 | . | ASSEATSGNTIY
TRBV20-1 | 9 | . | SASQGADAF
TRBV10-2 | 13 | . | ASSVQSVLGSPLH
TRBV20-1 | 14 | . | SARDPRSSYNSPLH
TRBV7-6 | 14 | . | ASSLGGTGGLQPQH